The 8 T cell receptor beta chains listed next were all sequenced from one sample in a study of control samples from healthy donors and cancer patients. Profiled with immunoSEQ multiplex PCR; TCRdb holds only in-frame clones, not every one. The sample includes approximately 37,000 clones, roughly nine tenths of them seen just once. The specimen sequenced was blood. These receptors were collected from a woman between 50 and 59 years old in good health.

The chain uses TRBV5-8 and TRBJ2-5; 11 bases match TRBD1. With 3 bases clipped from V and 3 bases from J, the junction kept 4 bases outside the gene matches. The CDR3 is 15 amino acids. Germline CDR1 reads SGHTS; CDR2 reads YDEGEE. CDR3 coding DNA: TGTGCCAGCAGCTCCCGGACAGGGGGCGAAGAGACCCAGTACTTC. Translation gives CASSSRTGGEETQYF.

V is TRBV5-4 and J is TRBJ2-1, with a tentative D call TRBD2 (6 bases). The CDR3 extends over 15 amino acids. V was shortened by 4 bases and J by 8 bases, with 19 bases between the two germline ends. Germline values: CDR1 SGHNT, CDR2 YYREEE (reference sequence). CDR3 nucleotides: TGTGCCAGCAGCCTAATCATACGGGGGATCGATGAGCAGTTCTTC. Its protein is CASSLIIRGIDEQFF.

CDR3 bases: TGTGCCAGCAGTTTAACACCCCTGACTGAAGCTTTCTTT. The encoded protein is CASSLTPLTEAFF. V usage is TRBV12-3 or TRBV12-4 and J usage is TRBJ1-1; D gene ambiguous. Trimming stripped 2 bases from V and 5 bases from J, with 9 bases between. CDR3 length equals 13 residues.

This clone was seen only once. This rearrangement joins TRBV29-1 to TRBJ1-2, with TRBD1 matching over 10 bases. Trimming took 6 bases from V and 5 from J; bases not matched to a gene: 3. The CDR3 spans 12 residues. Germline values: CDR1 SQVTM, CDR2 ANQGSEA. The CDR3 DNA sequence: TGCAGCGTCAGGACAGGGGGATATGGCTACACCTTC. The encoded protein is CSVRTGGYGYTF.

The rearrangement joins TRBV28 to TRBJ2-1, with 8 positions matching TRBD2. In germline, CDR1 is MDHEN, CDR2 SYDVKM. Trimming took 5 bases from V and 6 from J; bases not matched to a gene: 9. The CDR3 length is 15 residues. CDR3 sequence reads: CASSQGTSRGNEQFF. As DNA, the CDR3 is TGTGCCAGCAGTCAGGGGACTAGTCGAGGCAATGAGCAGTTCTTC.

V gene TRBV11-3 combines with J gene TRBJ2-3; TRBD2 is a possible D gene (5 bases). The CDR3 totals 17 residues. V was cut by 0 bases and J by 0 bases, with 13 bases left in between. CDR1 is SGHNT and CDR2 is YENEEA in the germline V gene. As DNA, the CDR3 is TGTGCCAGCAGCTTAGACGATCTAACGGGGAGCACAGATACGCAGTATTTT. This encodes CASSLDDLTGSTDTQYF.

V is TRBV7-2 and J is TRBJ2-7; unclear D gene. Trimming removed 5 bases at V and 3 bases at J, with 11 bases between. CDR1 and CDR2 (germline): SGHTA, FQGNSA. There are 13 residues in the CDR3. The CDR3 sequence: CASSLGPRYEQYF. Written as DNA, the CDR3 is TGTGCCAGCAGCCTCGGGCCCCGCTACGAGCAGTACTTC.

The chain has TRBV6-4 and TRBJ1-5, with D unresolved. V was clipped by 9 bases and J by 9 bases, with 18 bases between them. The CDR3 is 13 residues long. Per germline, CDR1 MRHNA and CDR2 SNTAGT. The CDR3 region has the DNA TGTGCCAGTGCCGCGGATGAGGGCAGGCCCCAGCATTTT. This codes for CASAADEGRPQHF.